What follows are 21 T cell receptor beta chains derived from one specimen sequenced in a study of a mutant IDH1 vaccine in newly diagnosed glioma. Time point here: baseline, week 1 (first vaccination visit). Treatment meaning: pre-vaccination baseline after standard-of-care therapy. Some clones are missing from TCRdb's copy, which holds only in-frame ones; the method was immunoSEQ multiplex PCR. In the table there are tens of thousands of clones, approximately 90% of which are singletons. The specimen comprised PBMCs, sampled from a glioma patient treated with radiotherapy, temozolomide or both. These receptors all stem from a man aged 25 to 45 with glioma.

CDR3 residues: CASSYAGLEQPQHF. CDR3 DNA sequence: TGTGCCAGCAGTTACGCAGGGCTGGAGCAGCCCCAGCATTTT. The gene calls are TRBV6-7 and TRBJ1-5, with D perhaps matching TRBD1 (5 bases). TRBV6-7 is an ORF; its function is uncertain. This CDR3 region has 14 residues. V dropped 2 bases and J dropped 7 bases, with 12 bases sitting between them.

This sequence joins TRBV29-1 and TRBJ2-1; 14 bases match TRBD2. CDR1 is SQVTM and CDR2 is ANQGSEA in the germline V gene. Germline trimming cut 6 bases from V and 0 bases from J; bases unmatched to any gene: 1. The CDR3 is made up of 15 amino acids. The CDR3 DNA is TGCAGCGTCGGGACTAGCGGGAGCTCCTACAATGAGCAGTTCTTC. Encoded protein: CSVGTSGSSYNEQFF.

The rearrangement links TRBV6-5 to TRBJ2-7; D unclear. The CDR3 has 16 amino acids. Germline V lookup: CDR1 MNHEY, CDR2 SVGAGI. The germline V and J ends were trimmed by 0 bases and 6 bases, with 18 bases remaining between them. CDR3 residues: CASSYSKPQRRREQYF. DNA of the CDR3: TGTGCCAGCAGTTACTCGAAGCCCCAGAGGCGTCGCGAGCAGTACTTC.

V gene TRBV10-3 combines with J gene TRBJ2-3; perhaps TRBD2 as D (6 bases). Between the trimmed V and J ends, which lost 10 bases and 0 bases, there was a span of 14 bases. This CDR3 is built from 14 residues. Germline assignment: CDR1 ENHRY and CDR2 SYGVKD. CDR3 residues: CATRTEGSTDTQYF. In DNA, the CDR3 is TGTGCCACACGGACGGAGGGTAGCACAGATACGCAGTATTTT.

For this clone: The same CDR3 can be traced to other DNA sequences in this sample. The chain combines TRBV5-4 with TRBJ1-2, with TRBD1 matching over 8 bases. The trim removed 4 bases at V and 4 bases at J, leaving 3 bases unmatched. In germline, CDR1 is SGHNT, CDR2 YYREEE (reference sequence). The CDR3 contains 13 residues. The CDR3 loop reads CASSPGTGYGYTF. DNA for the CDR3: TGTGCCAGCAGCCCGGGGACAGGCTATGGCTACACCTTC.

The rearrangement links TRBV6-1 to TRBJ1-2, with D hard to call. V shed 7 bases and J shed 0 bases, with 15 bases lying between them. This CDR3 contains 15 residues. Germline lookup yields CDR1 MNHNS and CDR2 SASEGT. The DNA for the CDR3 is TGTGCCAGCACCCCTATCGGCAGCACTAACTATGGCTACACCTTC. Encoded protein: CASTPIGSTNYGYTF.

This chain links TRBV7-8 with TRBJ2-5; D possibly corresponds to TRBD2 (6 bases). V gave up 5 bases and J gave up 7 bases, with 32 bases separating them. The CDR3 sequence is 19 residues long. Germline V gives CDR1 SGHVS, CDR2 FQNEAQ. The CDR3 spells CASSPLENRLGLGGGTQYF. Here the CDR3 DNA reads TGTGCCAGCAGCCCCCTGGAGAACCGCCTCGGTCTCGGGGGAGGGACCCAGTACTTC.

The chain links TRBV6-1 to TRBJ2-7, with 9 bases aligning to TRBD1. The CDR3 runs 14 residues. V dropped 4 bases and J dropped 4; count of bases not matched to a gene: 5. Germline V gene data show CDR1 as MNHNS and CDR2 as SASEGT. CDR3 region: CASSGQGGTYEQYF. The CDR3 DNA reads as TGTGCCAGCAGTGGACAGGGGGGGACATACGAGCAGTACTTC.

CDR3 sequence reads: CAIRGTLAKTEAFF. CDR3 nucleotide sequence: TGTGCCATCAGAGGGACATTGGCGAAGACTGAAGCTTTCTTT. The rearrangement joins TRBV10-3 to TRBJ1-1; D perhaps matches TRBD1 (6 bases). The CDR3 runs 14 residues. Trimming left V 6 bases short and J 5 bases short, with 16 bases between. CDR1 is ENHRY and CDR2 is SYGVKD in the germline V gene.

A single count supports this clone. The chain's CDR3 is CASSLGQGGWTGELFF. In DNA, the CDR3 is TGTGCCAGCAGCTTAGGACAGGGGGGTTGGACCGGGGAGCTGTTTTTT. This sequence joins TRBV7-6 and TRBJ2-2; TRBD1 aligns across 9 bases. The CDR3 sequence is 16 residues long. Germline V gives CDR1 SGHVS, CDR2 FNYEAQ. Trimming removed 1 base from V and 5 bases from J; junction bases left unmatched: 5.

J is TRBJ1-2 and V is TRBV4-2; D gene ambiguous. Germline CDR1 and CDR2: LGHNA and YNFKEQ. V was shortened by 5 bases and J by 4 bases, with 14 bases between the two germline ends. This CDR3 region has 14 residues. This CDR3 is CASSLGGVAYGYTF. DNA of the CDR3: TGTGCCAGCAGCTTAGGTGGGGTAGCCTATGGCTACACCTTC.

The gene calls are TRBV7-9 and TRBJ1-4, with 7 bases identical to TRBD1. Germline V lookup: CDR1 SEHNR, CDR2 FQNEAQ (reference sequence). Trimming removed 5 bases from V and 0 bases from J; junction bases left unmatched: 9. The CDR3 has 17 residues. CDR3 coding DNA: TGTGCCAGCAGCATGGAGACAGGGTGGGCAACTAATGAAAAACTGTTTTTT. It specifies CASSMETGWATNEKLFF.

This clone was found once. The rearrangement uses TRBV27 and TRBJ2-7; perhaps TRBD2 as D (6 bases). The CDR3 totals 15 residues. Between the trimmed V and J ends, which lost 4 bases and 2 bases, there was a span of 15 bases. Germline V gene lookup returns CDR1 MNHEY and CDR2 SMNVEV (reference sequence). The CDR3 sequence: CASSSMERVAYEQYF. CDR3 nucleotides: TGTGCCAGCAGTTCTATGGAGCGGGTTGCCTACGAGCAGTACTTC.

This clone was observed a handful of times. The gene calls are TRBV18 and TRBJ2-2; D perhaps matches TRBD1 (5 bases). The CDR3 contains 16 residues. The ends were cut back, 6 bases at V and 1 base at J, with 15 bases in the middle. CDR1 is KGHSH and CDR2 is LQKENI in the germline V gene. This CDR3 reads CASSPPGHLNTGELFF. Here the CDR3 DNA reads TGTGCCAGCTCTCCTCCCGGACATTTGAACACCGGGGAGCTGTTTTTT.

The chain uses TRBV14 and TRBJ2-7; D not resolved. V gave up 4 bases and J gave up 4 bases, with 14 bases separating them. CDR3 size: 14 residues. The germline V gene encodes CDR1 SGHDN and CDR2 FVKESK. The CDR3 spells CASSLTQTAYEQYF. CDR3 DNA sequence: TGTGCCAGCAGCCTTACGCAGACTGCATACGAGCAGTACTTC.

The CDR3, as DNA: TGTGCCACCAGCAGAGATGCCCGTTCGAGCGGGGAGCTGTTTTTT. This codes for CATSRDARSSGELFF. The chain uses TRBV15 and TRBJ2-2, with D unresolved. The CDR3 consists of 15 residues. The germline V and J ends were trimmed by 0 bases and 7 bases, with 12 bases remaining between them. Germline values: CDR1 LNHNV, CDR2 YYDKDF (reference sequence).

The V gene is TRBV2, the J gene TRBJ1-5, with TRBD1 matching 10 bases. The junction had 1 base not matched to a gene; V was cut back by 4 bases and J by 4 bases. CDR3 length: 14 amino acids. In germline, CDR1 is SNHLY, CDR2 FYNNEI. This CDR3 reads CASSGTGGNQPQHF. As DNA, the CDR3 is TGTGCCAGCAGTGGGACAGGGGGGAATCAGCCCCAGCATTTT.

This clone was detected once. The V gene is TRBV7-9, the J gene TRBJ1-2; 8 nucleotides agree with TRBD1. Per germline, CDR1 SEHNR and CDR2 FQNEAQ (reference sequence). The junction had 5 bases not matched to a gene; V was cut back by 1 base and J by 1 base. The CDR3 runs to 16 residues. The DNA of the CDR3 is TGTGCCAGCAGCTTAGAAGGACAGGGCGGTAACTATGGCTACACCTTC. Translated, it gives CASSLEGQGGNYGYTF. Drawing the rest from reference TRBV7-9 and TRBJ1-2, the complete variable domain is DTGVSQNPRHKITKRGQNVTFRCDPISEHNRLYWYRQTLGQGPEFLTYFQNEAQLEKSRLLSDRFSAERPKGSFSTLEIQRTEQGDSAMYLCASSLEGQGGNYGYTFGSGTRLTVV.

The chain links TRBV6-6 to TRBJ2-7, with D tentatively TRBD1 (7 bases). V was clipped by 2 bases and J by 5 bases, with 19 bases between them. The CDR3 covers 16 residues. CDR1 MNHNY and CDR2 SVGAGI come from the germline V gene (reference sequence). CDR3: CASSYGAEGARNEQYF. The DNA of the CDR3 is TGTGCCAGCAGTTACGGGGCGGAGGGGGCCCGGAACGAGCAGTACTTC.

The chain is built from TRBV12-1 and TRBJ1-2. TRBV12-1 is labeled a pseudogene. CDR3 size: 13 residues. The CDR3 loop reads CASSFGPHYGYTF. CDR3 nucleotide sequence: TGTGCCAGCAGCTTTGGCCCTCACTATGGCTACACCTTC.

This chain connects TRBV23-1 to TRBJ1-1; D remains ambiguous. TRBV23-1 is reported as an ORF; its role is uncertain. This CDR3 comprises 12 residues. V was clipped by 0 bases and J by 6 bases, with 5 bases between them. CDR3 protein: CASSQSPPEAFF. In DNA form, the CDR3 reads TGCGCCAGCAGTCAATCCCCCCCTGAAGCTTTCTTT.